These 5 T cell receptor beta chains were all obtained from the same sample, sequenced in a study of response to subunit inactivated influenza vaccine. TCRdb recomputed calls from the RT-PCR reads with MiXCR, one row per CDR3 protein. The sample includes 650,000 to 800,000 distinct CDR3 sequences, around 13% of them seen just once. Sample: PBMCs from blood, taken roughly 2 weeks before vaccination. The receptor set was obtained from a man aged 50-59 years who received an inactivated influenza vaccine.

In DNA form, the CDR3 reads TGTGCCAGCAGCACCCGAATACAGGGCGATGGAAACACCATATATTTT. This encodes CASSTRIQGDGNTIYF. The rearrangement links TRBV3-1 to TRBJ1-3; a weak D match, TRBD1 (6 bases). This CDR3 is built from 16 residues. Trimming pared 5 bases from V and 3 bases from J, leaving 17 bases between. The germline gives CDR1 LGHDT, CDR2 YNNKEL (reference sequence).

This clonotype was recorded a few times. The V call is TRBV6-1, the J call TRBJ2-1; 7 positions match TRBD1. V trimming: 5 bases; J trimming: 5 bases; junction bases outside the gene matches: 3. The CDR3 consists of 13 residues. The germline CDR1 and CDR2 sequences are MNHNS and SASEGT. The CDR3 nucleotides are TGTGCCAGCAGTCGGGACAGACACAATGAGCAGTTCTTC. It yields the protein CASSRDRHNEQFF.

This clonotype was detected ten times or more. The CDR3 region is CASSPQGRNQPQHF. The CDR3 nucleotides are TGTGCCAGCAGTCCACAGGGCCGCAATCAGCCCCAGCATTTT. The V and J genes are TRBV27 and TRBJ1-5; D is possibly TRBD1 (6 bases). Germline V gives CDR1 MNHEY, CDR2 SMNVEV (reference sequence). V lost 5 bases to trimming and J lost 2 bases, with 10 bases between them. The CDR3 totals 14 residues.

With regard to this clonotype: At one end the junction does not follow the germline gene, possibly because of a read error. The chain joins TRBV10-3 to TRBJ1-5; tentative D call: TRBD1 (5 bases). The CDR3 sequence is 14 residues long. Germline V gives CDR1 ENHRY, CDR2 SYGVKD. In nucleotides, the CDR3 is TGTGCCATCAGTGAGTCGGTGTTAGGGACCCCAAGCACTTTT. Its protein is CAISESVLGTPSTF.

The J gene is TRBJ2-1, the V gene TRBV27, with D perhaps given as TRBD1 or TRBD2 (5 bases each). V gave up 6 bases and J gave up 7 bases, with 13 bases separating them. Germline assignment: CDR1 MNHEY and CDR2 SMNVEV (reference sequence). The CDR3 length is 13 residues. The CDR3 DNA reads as TGTGCCAGCAGGTCTCGGGGCAGGAATGAGCAGTTCTTC. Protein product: CASRSRGRNEQFF.